Below, one T cell receptor beta chain is given with its context. The data stem from a study of T-cell memory formation after mild COVID-19. TCRdb itself ran the 5' RACE reads through MiXCR, one entry per CDR3 protein. Among around 250,000 distinct CDR3 sequences, 15% to 20% were seen once, and the ten largest hold less than 30%. Specimen: PBMCs or a T cell subset sorted from them (not recorded which). The source is a man younger than 35 who had mild COVID-19 (a few samples of this study predate the infection). Cell type and time point are not known.

CDR3 bases: TGTGCCAGCAGCGGACAGGGGTCTGAGCAGTTCTTC. It codes for CASSGQGSEQFF. The gene calls are TRBV9 and TRBJ2-1; 8 bases line up with TRBD1. The germline V gene has CDR1 SGDLS and CDR2 YYNGEE. J gave up 9 bases and V 3 bases, and 2 bases lay outside the gene matches. CDR3 length: 12 amino acids.